The next 18 T cell receptor beta chains were all read from a single sample in a study of T-cell reconstitution after alpha-beta-depleted transplantation in children. Library preparation (for TCRbeta) was performed with unique molecular identifiers. A single record per CDR3 protein comes from TCRdb applying MiXCR to the PCR reads. The table includes approximately 490,000 distinct CDR3 sequences, approximately 13% detected once. The sample consisted of PBMCs from the stem cell graft donor, taken from the stem cell graft. Receptors were obtained from a human donor who donated a stem cell graft to a child with combined immunodeficiency.

This clonotype was observed a few times. The J gene is TRBJ1-2, the V gene TRBV9; tentative D call: TRBD1 (5 bases). CDR3 size: 15 residues. Germline V gene sequence: CDR1 SGDLS, CDR2 YYNGEE. V was cut by 0 bases and J by 5 bases, with 14 bases left in between. The chain's CDR3 is CASSVGPGSGYGYTF. CDR3 coding DNA: TGTGCCAGCAGCGTAGGCCCAGGGAGTGGGTATGGCTACACCTTC.

The sample holds a few counts of this clonotype. CDR3 in DNA: TGTGCCACCAGTGATGTCGGACAGGGCAACATTCAGTACTTC. It is translated as CATSDVGQGNIQYF. The rearrangement uses TRBV24-1 and TRBJ2-4, with TRBD1 matching 8 bases. In germline, CDR1 is KGHDR, CDR2 SFDVKD. The CDR3 spans 14 residues. Trimming took 3 bases from V and 7 from J; bases not matched to a gene: 4.

This clonotype appeared a few times. The chain couples TRBV2 to TRBJ2-1; 7 bases agree with TRBD2. In germline, CDR1 is SNHLY, CDR2 FYNNEI. This CDR3 contains 16 residues. Trimming cost V 2 bases and J 0 bases; bases outside gene matches: 4. The CDR3 DNA follows: TGTGCCAGCAGTGAAAGTCTAGCGGACTCCTACAATGAGCAGTTCTTC. It specifies CASSESLADSYNEQFF.

This clonotype was found a few times. CDR3: CASRRDRATDTQYF. DNA of the CDR3: TGTGCCAGCAGACGGGACAGGGCCACAGATACGCAGTATTTT. V and J are TRBV2 and TRBJ2-3; 9 nucleotides match TRBD1. Germline-derived CDR1 and CDR2 are SNHLY and FYNNEI. V lost 6 bases, J lost 2 bases, and 3 bases stayed unmatched. The CDR3 runs to 14 residues.

The CDR3 sequence: CASSPTGPTDTQYF. Written as DNA, the CDR3 is TGTGCCAGCAGTCCGACAGGTCCCACAGATACGCAGTATTTT. The rearrangement uses TRBV12-3 or TRBV12-4 and TRBJ2-3, with D tentatively TRBD1 (6 bases). The CDR3 sequence is 14 residues long. The germline V and J ends were trimmed by 5 bases and 2 bases, with 11 bases remaining between them.

This rearrangement joins TRBV5-1 to TRBJ2-1, with D unclear. The germline CDR1 and CDR2 sequences are SGHRS and YFSETQ. The CDR3 length is 14 residues. The V gene lost 2 bases and the J gene lost 5 bases, with 11 bases spanning the gap. The CDR3 sequence: CASSFVASDNEQFF. CDR3 in DNA: TGCGCCAGCAGCTTTGTCGCTTCCGACAATGAGCAGTTCTTC.

This clonotype occurred a few times. This chain links TRBV7-2 with TRBJ2-1, with TRBD2 matching 9 bases. The trim removed 2 bases at V and 8 bases at J, leaving 10 bases unmatched. CDR1 and CDR2 (germline): SGHTA, FQGNSA. The CDR3 totals 16 residues. CDR3 amino acids: CASSLSPGLAFDEQFF. For the CDR3, the DNA is TGTGCCAGCAGCTTATCCCCGGGACTAGCTTTCGATGAGCAGTTCTTC.

The genes are TRBV11-2 and TRBJ2-1, with TRBD2 matching 7 bases. Losses at the gene ends were 4 bases for V and 0 bases for J; bases not matched to a gene: 9. Germline values: CDR1 SGHAT, CDR2 FQNNGV. CDR3 length: 17 amino acids. CDR3 sequence: CASSSRWDYSSYNEQFF. CDR3 DNA sequence: TGTGCCAGCAGCTCGCGTTGGGACTACAGCTCCTACAATGAGCAGTTCTTC.

This chain joins TRBV5-1 and TRBJ2-7; the match to TRBD2 covers 7 bases. CDR1 SGHRS and CDR2 YFSETQ come from the germline V gene. The CDR3 loop spans 15 amino acids. The V segment lost 0 bases and the J segment 3 bases; nucleotides outside the gene matches: 6. Here the CDR3 reads CASSLAGEGIYEQYF. CDR3 DNA sequence: TGCGCCAGCAGCTTGGCCGGGGAGGGGATCTACGAGCAGTACTTC.

A few counts support this clonotype. The V gene is TRBV27, the J gene TRBJ2-6, with a possible D match to TRBD2 (6 bases). V was shortened by 3 bases and J by 0 bases, with 9 bases between the two germline ends. The CDR3 spans 16 residues. Germline CDR1 MNHEY, CDR2 SMNVEV (reference sequence). Here the CDR3 reads CASSFGGNSGANVLTF. CDR3 DNA: TGTGCCAGCAGTTTCGGGGGTAACTCTGGGGCCAACGTCCTGACTTTC.

This clonotype was picked up many times. The V call is TRBV4-3, the J call TRBJ2-3; D uncertain. There are 14 residues in the CDR3. Trimming cost V 0 bases and J 2 bases, with 6 bases left between them. Germline V gives CDR1 LGHNA, CDR2 YSLEER. The DNA of the CDR3 is TGCGCCAGCAGCCAAGAGACGATCACAGATACGCAGTATTTT. As protein: CASSQETITDTQYF.

This clonotype was counted between two and nine times. The rearrangement joins TRBV4-3 to TRBJ2-7, with D possibly TRBD1 on 5 matching bases. Germline V lookup: CDR1 LGHNA, CDR2 YSLEER. Between the trimmed V and J ends, which lost 0 bases and 6 bases, there was a span of 12 bases. The CDR3 loop spans 14 amino acids. CDR3 residues: CASSQDSDTSEQYF. The CDR3 DNA sequence: TGCGCCAGCAGCCAAGATTCGGACACTTCCGAGCAGTACTTC.

This clonotype turned up a few times. The rearrangement links TRBV7-6 to TRBJ2-7, with TRBD2 matching over 8 bases. CDR1 is SGHVS, CDR2 FNYEAQ, per germline. After removal of 5 bases from V and 3 bases from J, the junction contained 12 bases not matched to a gene. CDR3 length equals 16 residues. CDR3 amino acids: CASSPSSGSGVYEQYF. In nucleotides, the CDR3 is TGTGCCAGCAGCCCCTCAAGCGGGAGCGGGGTCTACGAGCAGTACTTC. The whole variable domain, filled in from reference TRBV7-6 and TRBJ2-7, reads GAGVSQSPRYKVTKRGQDVALRCDPISGHVSLYWYRQALGQGPEFLTYFNYEAQQDKSGLPNDRFSAERPEGSISTLTIQRTEQRDSAMYRCASSPSSGSGVYEQYFGPGTRLTVT.

The chain couples TRBV9 to TRBJ1-2, with unresolved D. The V gene's germline CDR1 is SGDLS and CDR2 YYNGEE. There are 15 residues in the CDR3. Between the trimmed V and J ends, which lost 0 bases and 4 bases, there was a span of 13 bases. The CDR3, as DNA: TGTGCCAGCAGCGTAGATCGGTCCTTCATCTATGGCTACACCTTC. Protein: CASSVDRSFIYGYTF.

The V gene is TRBV20-1, the J gene TRBJ2-2, with 12 bases aligning to TRBD2. This CDR3 region has 16 residues. V gave up 8 bases and J gave up 5 bases; unmatched junction bases: 12. CDR1 and CDR2 (germline): DFQATT, SNEGSKA (reference sequence). This CDR3 is CSSSGLAGGLTGELFF. The CDR3, as DNA: TGCAGTTCCTCGGGCCTAGCGGGGGGGTTGACCGGGGAGCTGTTTTTT.

This clonotype was picked up a small number of times. The CDR3 DNA sequence: TGTGCCAGCAGCTTCCGCACTAGCGGGCTAAGCACAGATACGCAGTATTTT. This sequence encodes CASSFRTSGLSTDTQYF. V gene TRBV7-8 combines with J gene TRBJ2-3; TRBD2 matches at 9 bases. V shed 3 bases and J 0 bases; nucleotides not matched to a gene: 7. The CDR3 sequence is 17 residues long. CDR1 is SGHVS, CDR2 FQNEAQ, per germline. Complete variable domain (other parts from reference TRBV7-8 and TRBJ2-3): GAGVSQSPRYKVAKRGQDVALRCDPISGHVSLFWYQQALGQGPEFLTYFQNEAQLDKSGLPSDRFFAERPEGSVSTLKIQRTQQEDSAVYLCASSFRTSGLSTDTQYFGPGTRLTVL.

This clonotype was recorded a few times. The V call is TRBV12-3 or TRBV12-4, the J call TRBJ2-7; 9 nucleotides agree with TRBD1. The CDR3 length is 13 residues. With 8 bases clipped from V and 5 bases from J, the junction kept 7 bases outside the gene matches. In DNA form, the CDR3 reads TGTGCCAGCGGATACAGGGGGCTAAACGAGCAGTACTTC. Its protein product is CASGYRGLNEQYF.

This clonotype was seen repeatedly, ten times or more. V gene TRBV20-1 combines with J gene TRBJ1-1; D gene uncertain. The germline V gene encodes CDR1 DFQATT and CDR2 SNEGSKA (reference sequence). The CDR3 is 17 residues long. The V and J ends lost 3 bases and 1 base respectively, with 21 bases between them. As DNA, the CDR3 is TGCAGTGCTAGGGATCAAGTGTCAAAGACGGAGAACACTGAAGCTTTCTTT. This gives the protein CSARDQVSKTENTEAFF.